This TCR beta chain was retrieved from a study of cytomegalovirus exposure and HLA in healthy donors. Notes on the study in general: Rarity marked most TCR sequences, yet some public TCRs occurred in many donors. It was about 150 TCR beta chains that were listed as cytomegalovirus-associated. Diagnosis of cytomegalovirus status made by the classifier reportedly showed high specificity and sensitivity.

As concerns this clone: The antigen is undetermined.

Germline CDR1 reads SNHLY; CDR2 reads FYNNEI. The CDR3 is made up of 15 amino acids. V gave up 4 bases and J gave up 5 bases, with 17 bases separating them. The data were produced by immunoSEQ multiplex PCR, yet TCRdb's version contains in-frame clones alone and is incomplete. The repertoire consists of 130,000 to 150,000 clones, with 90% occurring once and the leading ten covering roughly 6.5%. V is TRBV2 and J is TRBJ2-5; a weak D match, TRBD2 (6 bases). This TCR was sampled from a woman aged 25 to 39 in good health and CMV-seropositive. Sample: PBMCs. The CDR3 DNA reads TGTGCCAGCAGTGTGGAGGGAGTGAGTTTGGAGACCCAGTACTTC. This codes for CASSVEGVSLETQYF.